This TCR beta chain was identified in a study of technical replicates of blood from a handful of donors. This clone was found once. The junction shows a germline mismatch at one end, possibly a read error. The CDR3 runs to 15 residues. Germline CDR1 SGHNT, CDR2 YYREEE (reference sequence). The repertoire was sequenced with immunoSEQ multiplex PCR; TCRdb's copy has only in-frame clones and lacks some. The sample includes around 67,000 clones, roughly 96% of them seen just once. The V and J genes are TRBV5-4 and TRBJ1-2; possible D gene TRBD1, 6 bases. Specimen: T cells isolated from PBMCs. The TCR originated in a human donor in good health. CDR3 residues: CASSRKGGGAGSSAF. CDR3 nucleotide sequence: TGTGCCAGCAGCCGAAAGGGCGGGGGCGCCGGCTCGTCTGCCTTC.